The next 24 T cell receptor beta chains were all read from a single sample in a study of read filtering for tumor transcriptome and immune sequencing. From approximately 400 ng of RNA, a library with molecular barcoded alpha/delta and beta/gamma adaptors was made. TCRdb used MiXCR to reprocess the reads, holding one entry per CDR3 protein. The table records about 62,000 distinct CDR3 sequences, roughly 20% of them present only once. What was sequenced was a population of CD138-negative cells sorted from bone marrow. The source is a donor at least 40 years old with multiple myeloma.

This clonotype was found a few times. The gene calls are TRBV30 and TRBJ1-5, with 7 bases aligning to TRBD1. The CDR3 runs to 15 residues. V trimming: 2 bases; J trimming: 2 bases; junction bases outside the gene matches: 6. CDR1 GTSNPN and CDR2 SVGIG come from the germline V gene (reference sequence). CDR3 amino acids: CAWSTYGQGNQPQHF. Written as DNA, the CDR3 is TGTGCCTGGAGTACTTACGGACAGGGCAATCAGCCCCAGCATTTT.

This clonotype was observed a single time. A much more abundant neighbour one base away suggests this may be a read error. This sequence joins TRBV29-1 and TRBJ2-5; D remains ambiguous. The CDR3 length is 12 residues. Germline CDR1 SQVTM, CDR2 ANQGSEA. The CDR3 sequence: CSVEGGQEAQYF. The DNA for the CDR3 is TGCAGCGTTGAAGGGGGTCAAGAGGCCCAGTACTTC.

The chain couples TRBV6-1 to TRBJ2-5, with 9 bases identical to TRBD2. The germline gives CDR1 MNHNS, CDR2 SASEGT. Trimming at V came to 4 bases and at J to 4 bases, leaving 4 bases not matched to a gene. The CDR3 is made up of 14 amino acids. DNA for the CDR3: TGTGCCAGCAGTGTCCTAGCGGGGAGAGAGACCCAGTACTTC. It specifies CASSVLAGRETQYF.

As to this clonotype: At one of its ends the junction is not consistent with the germline gene, which may arise from a read error. The rearrangement links TRBV11-2 to TRBJ2-5, with 10 bases identical to TRBD1. The germline CDR1 and CDR2 sequences are SGHAT and FQNNGV. This CDR3 spans 16 amino acids. The CDR3 DNA follows: TGTGCTAGCAGCTTCAGGGGGGGACAGGGGCAAGAGACCCAGTCCTTC. Its translation: CASSFRGGQGQETQSF.

This clonotype was counted at least ten times. The chain links TRBV5-1 to TRBJ1-1; no clear D. The germline V gene has CDR1 SGHRS and CDR2 YFSETQ. V was shortened by 7 bases and J by 3 bases, with 13 bases between the two germline ends. CDR3 length: 13 amino acids. The CDR3 DNA reads as TGCGCCAGCCTTCGTCAACCCGACACTGAAGCTTTCTTT. Its translation: CASLRQPDTEAFF.

This clonotype occurred many times. The J gene is TRBJ2-3, the V gene TRBV28, with 10 positions matching TRBD2. CDR3 length: 15 residues. Germline assignment: CDR1 MDHEN and CDR2 SYDVKM. Germline trimming cut 2 bases from V and 5 bases from J; bases unmatched to any gene: 4. The CDR3 protein is CASSLVAGGLDTQYF. In nucleotides, the CDR3 is TGTGCCAGCAGTTTAGTAGCGGGGGGCTTAGATACGCAGTATTTT.

This clonotype has a count of ten or more. The chain uses TRBV20-1 and TRBJ2-1; 11 positions agree with TRBD2. Germline V lookup: CDR1 DFQATT, CDR2 SNEGSKA (reference sequence). The CDR3 is 16 amino acids. The V gene end was trimmed by 0 bases and the J gene end by 3 bases; junction bases not matched to a gene: 4. The CDR3 reads CSAREHGTSGYNEQFF. CDR3 DNA sequence: TGCAGTGCTAGAGAACATGGGACTAGCGGCTACAATGAGCAGTTCTTC.

This clonotype was recorded at least ten times. This chain uses TRBV28 with TRBJ2-7, with D perhaps matching TRBD1 (5 bases). With 5 bases removed from V and 0 bases from J, the gap between germline ends came to 8 bases. Germline assignment: CDR1 MDHEN and CDR2 SYDVKM. The CDR3 runs to 13 residues. The CDR3 sequence is CASSAGPSYEQYF. The CDR3 DNA is TGTGCCAGCAGTGCAGGGCCCTCCTACGAGCAGTACTTC.

At least ten counts were recorded for this clonotype. The chain uses TRBV18 and TRBJ2-1; 13 bases fit TRBD2. The ends lost 5 bases at V and 7 bases at J; junction bases unmatched: 5. This CDR3 has 15 residues. CDR1 is KGHSH, CDR2 LQKENI, per germline. Here the CDR3 reads CASSTSGGARNEQFF. In DNA form, the CDR3 reads TGTGCCAGCTCAACTAGCGGGGGGGCTCGGAATGAGCAGTTCTTC.

The table lists this clonotype with many counts. The rearrangement links TRBV5-1 to TRBJ2-2, with 9 bases that match TRBD2. V lost 5 bases, J lost 3 bases, and 2 bases stayed unmatched. Germline V gives CDR1 SGHRS, CDR2 YFSETQ. This CDR3 is built from 14 residues. In nucleotides, the CDR3 is TGCGCCAGCAGGCAGCGGGGGGACACCGGGGAGCTGTTTTTT. It is translated as CASRQRGDTGELFF.

This clonotype has ten or more counts. The J gene is TRBJ2-5, the V gene TRBV4-1; 9 nucleotides match TRBD2. J gave up 0 bases and V 3 bases, and 2 bases lay outside the gene matches. The CDR3 has 15 residues. In germline, CDR1 is MGHRA, CDR2 YSYEKL. The CDR3 loop is CASSHRTSDQETQYF. The CDR3 DNA sequence: TGCGCCAGCAGCCACCGGACTAGCGACCAAGAGACCCAGTACTTC.

This clonotype was recorded at least ten times. The V and J genes are TRBV7-9 and TRBJ2-5; 8 bases line up with TRBD1. The germline gives CDR1 SEHNR, CDR2 FQNEAQ (reference sequence). The CDR3 has 15 residues. With 6 bases clipped from V and 4 bases from J, the junction kept 10 bases outside the gene matches. The CDR3 DNA reads as TGTGCCAGCAGTCTCCCCCAGGGGGCTGGAGAGACCCAGTACTTC. Its protein product is CASSLPQGAGETQYF.

The table lists this clonotype with many counts. The V gene is TRBV10-3, the J gene TRBJ2-3; TRBD2 agrees at 11 bases. This CDR3 comprises 16 residues. Germline V gene sequence: CDR1 ENHRY, CDR2 SYGVKD. V lost 5 bases and J lost 2; bases outside the gene matches: 6. Here the CDR3 reads CAISPTSGGITDTQYF. CDR3 nucleotide sequence: TGTGCCATCAGTCCCACTAGCGGGGGTATCACAGATACGCAGTATTTT.

Ten or more counts support this clonotype. The chain combines TRBV3-1 with TRBJ2-1; either TRBD1 or TRBD2 may fit D (7 bases each). Looked up from germline, CDR1 is LGHDT and CDR2 is YNNKEL (reference sequence). Trimming left V 1 base short and J 9 bases short, with 19 bases between. CDR3 length: 16 residues. Written as DNA, the CDR3 is TGTGCCAGCAGCCAAGGGACAGGAGGGGGGGCCGGTGAGCAGTTCTTC. Translating gives CASSQGTGGGAGEQFF.

Turning to this clonotype: This clone may be a read error of a much larger clone one base away. The rearrangement joins TRBV28 to TRBJ1-2, with 7 bases matching TRBD1. This CDR3 spans 14 amino acids. Unmatched junction bases numbered 8, after V lost 6 bases and J lost 4 bases. Germline V gene sequence: CDR1 MDHEN, CDR2 SYDVKM. CDR3 residues: CASSPGQPFYGYTF. Here the CDR3 DNA reads TGTGCCAGCAGCCCGGGACAGCCTTTCTATGGCTACACCTTC.

To note about this clonotype: This may be a read error, as it is one base from a much larger clone. This chain connects TRBV24-1 to TRBJ2-2, with D hard to call. The germline V gene has CDR1 KGHDR and CDR2 SFDVKD. V lost 8 bases and J 4 bases, leaving 10 bases between the germline ends. The CDR3 totals 13 residues. The CDR3 DNA follows: TGTGCCACCAAGGAGAAGAGCACCGGGGAGCTGTTTTTT. This codes for CATKEKSTGELFF.

This clonotype was counted many times. The chain carries TRBV11-2 and TRBJ2-1, with D perhaps TRBD1 (5 bases). Germline V gene data show CDR1 as SGHAT and CDR2 as FQNNGV. V was cut by 5 bases and J by 4 bases, with 18 bases left in between. The CDR3 contains 16 residues. CDR3 bases: TGTGCCAGCAGCCAAGGAGTTAGGGGTGGTTACAATGAGCAGTTCTTC. Translation: CASSQGVRGGYNEQFF.

This clonotype was recorded at least ten times. The genes are TRBV7-2 and TRBJ2-1; no clear D. From germline, CDR1 is SGHTA and CDR2 FQGNSA. CDR3 length equals 15 residues. The V gene lost 1 base and the J gene lost 6 bases, with 13 bases spanning the gap. The CDR3 here is CASSLVGSRTNEQFF. The CDR3 nucleotides read TGTGCCAGCAGCTTAGTGGGTTCTAGAACCAATGAGCAGTTCTTC. The full variable domain, completed using reference TRBV7-2 and TRBJ2-1, is GAGVSQSPSNKVTEKGKDVELRCDPISGHTALYWYRQSLGQGLEFLIYFQGNSAPDKSGLPSDRFSAERTGGSVSTLTIQRTQQEDSAVYLCASSLVGSRTNEQFFGPGTRLTVL.

The chain uses TRBV7-8 and TRBJ2-2, with D perhaps TRBD2 (5 bases). Germline-derived CDR1 and CDR2 are SGHVS and FQNEAQ. This CDR3 spans 16 amino acids. V was pared by 5 bases and J by 5 bases, with 18 bases between. In DNA form, the CDR3 reads TGTGCCAGCAGCCGAACTTTACAGTGGGAGACCGGGGAGCTGTTTTTT. Protein: CASSRTLQWETGELFF.

This clonotype was counted many times. The chain links TRBV12-3 or TRBV12-4 to TRBJ1-5; 8 nucleotides agree with TRBD1. The CDR3 has 15 amino acids. With 6 bases clipped from V and 3 bases from J, the junction kept 7 bases outside the gene matches. DNA for the CDR3: TGTGCCAGCAGCCCAAGGACAGGGTTCAATCAGCCCCAGCATTTT. This encodes CASSPRTGFNQPQHF.

Turning to this clonotype: This is likely a read error, given that the CDR3 carries no conserved phenylalanine or tryptophan at its end. This chain uses TRBV5-1 with TRBJ2-5; D call uncertain. There are 13 residues in the CDR3. The V gene lost 0 bases and the J gene lost 5 bases, with 8 bases spanning the gap. Germline V lookup: CDR1 SGHRS, CDR2 YFSETQ. This CDR3 reads CASSLAGLETQYV. CDR3 sequence (DNA): TGCGCCAGCAGCTTGGCCGGGCTGGAGACCCAGTACGTC.

Ten or more counts support this clonotype. The DNA for the CDR3 is TGCGCCAGCAGCTTACAGTATCCCTACAATGAGCAGTTCTTC. Residues: CASSLQYPYNEQFF. The genes are TRBV5-1 and TRBJ2-1, with D unresolved. V lost 2 bases and J lost 2, with 8 bases in between. Germline V lookup: CDR1 SGHRS, CDR2 YFSETQ. The CDR3 covers 14 residues.

The chain employs TRBV30 and TRBJ2-5; no clear D gene. The CDR3 sequence is 13 residues long. The V end lost 1 base, the J end lost 2 bases, and 8 bases lay between the germline ends. Germline V gene data show CDR1 as GTSNPN and CDR2 as SVGIG (reference sequence). DNA for the CDR3: TGTGCCTGGAGTGACCTCGATCAAGAGACCCAGTACTTC. Amino acid sequence: CAWSDLDQETQYF.

This clonotype has ten or more counts. The chain couples TRBV18 to TRBJ2-3; TRBD2 is a possible D gene (6 bases). CDR1 and CDR2 (germline): KGHSH, LQKENI. V was trimmed by 10 bases and J by 4 bases, leaving 27 bases between them. This CDR3 is built from 17 residues. CDR3 loop: CATPGDSRTGSSDTQYF. The CDR3 DNA reads TGTGCCACCCCTGGGGACTCCCGGACGGGGTCGTCAGATACGCAGTATTTT.